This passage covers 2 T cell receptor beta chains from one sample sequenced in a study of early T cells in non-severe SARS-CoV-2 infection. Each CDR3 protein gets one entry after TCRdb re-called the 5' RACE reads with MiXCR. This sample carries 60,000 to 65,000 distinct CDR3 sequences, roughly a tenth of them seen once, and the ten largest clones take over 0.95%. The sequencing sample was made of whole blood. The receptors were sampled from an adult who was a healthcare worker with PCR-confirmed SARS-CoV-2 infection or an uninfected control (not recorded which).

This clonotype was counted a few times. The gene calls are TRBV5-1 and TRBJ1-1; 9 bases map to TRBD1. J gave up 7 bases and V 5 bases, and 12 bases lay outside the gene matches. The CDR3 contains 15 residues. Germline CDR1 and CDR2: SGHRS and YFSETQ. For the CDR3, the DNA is TGCGCCAGCAGACCGGGACAGGGTAGTAGGATTGAAGCTTTCTTT. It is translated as CASRPGQGSRIEAFF. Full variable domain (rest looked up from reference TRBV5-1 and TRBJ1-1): KAGVTQTPRYLIKTRGQQVTLSCSPISGHRSVSWYQQTPGQGLQFLFEYFSETQRNKGNFPGRFSGRQFSNSRSEMNVSTLELGDSALYLCASRPGQGSRIEAFFGQGTRLTVV.

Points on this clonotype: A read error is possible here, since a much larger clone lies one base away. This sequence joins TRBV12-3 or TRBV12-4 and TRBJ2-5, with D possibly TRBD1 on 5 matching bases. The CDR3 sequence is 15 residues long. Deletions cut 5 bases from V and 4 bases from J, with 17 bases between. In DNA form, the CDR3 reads TGTGCCAGCAGTGCAGCTTACAGGCTCCGAGAGACCCAGTACTTC. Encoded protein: CASSAAYRLRETQYF.